Below are 26 T cell receptor beta chains sequenced from a single sample in a study of blood T cell repertoires in COVID-19. This table comes from immunoSEQ multiplex PCR, and its TCRdb copy is limited to in-frame clones, with some not included. The table lists about 130,000 clones, around 88% of them singletons. The sample comprised peripheral blood. These receptors came from a man aged 45 to 65 with acute or convalescent COVID-19.

The chain combines TRBV7-9 with TRBJ2-2; TRBD1 is a possible D gene (6 bases). The CDR3 consists of 15 residues. The V gene lost 4 bases and the J gene lost 1 base, with 10 bases spanning the gap. Germline lookup yields CDR1 SEHNR and CDR2 FQNEAQ (reference sequence). The CDR3 loop reads CASSSSQGNTGELFF. CDR3 bases: TGTGCCAGCAGCTCCTCACAGGGGAACACCGGGGAGCTGTTTTTT.

The rearrangement links TRBV7-9 to TRBJ1-3; a possible D gene is TRBD1 (5 bases). Germline assignment: CDR1 SEHNR and CDR2 FQNEAQ (reference sequence). The CDR3 sequence is 12 residues long. The V end lost 10 bases, the J end lost 4 bases, and 11 bases lay between the germline ends. The CDR3 sequence: CATTAGGNTIYF. DNA for the CDR3: TGTGCCACCACGGCAGGGGGAAACACCATATATTTT.

The rearrangement links TRBV10-3 to TRBJ2-7; possible D gene TRBD2, 5 bases. The CDR3 sequence is 13 residues long. Germline V gene sequence: CDR1 ENHRY, CDR2 SYGVKD. V was clipped by 2 bases and J by 0 bases, with 5 bases between them. DNA of the CDR3: TGTGCCATCAGTGAGACTAGCTCCTACGAGCAGTACTTC. Translation gives CAISETSSYEQYF.

This clone appeared a single time. V usage is TRBV10-3 and J usage is TRBJ1-2, with D possibly matching TRBD1 (5 bases). The CDR3 spans 17 residues. Germline V CDR1 and CDR2: ENHRY, SYGVKD. Trimming removed 0 bases from V and 7 bases from J, with 21 bases in between. CDR3 region: CAISESYRRSPGGGYTF. In DNA form, the CDR3 reads TGTGCCATCAGTGAGTCCTACCGTAGAAGCCCCGGGGGTGGCTACACCTTC.

The chain employs TRBV11-2 and TRBJ2-7, with a tentative D call TRBD1 (6 bases). Trimming pared 0 bases from V and 2 bases from J, leaving 11 bases between. This CDR3 is 15 amino acids long. Germline V gene lookup returns CDR1 SGHAT and CDR2 FQNNGV. CDR3 coding DNA: TGTGCCAGCAGCTTAGATTGGGGGCAGGCCTACGAGCAGTACTTC. Translated: CASSLDWGQAYEQYF. The entire variable domain, with the rest obtained from reference TRBV11-2 and TRBJ2-7, is as follows: EAGVAQSPRYKIIEKRQSVAFWCNPISGHATLYWYQQILGQGPKLLIQFQNNGVVDDSQLPKDRFSAERLKGVDSTLKIQPAKLEDSAVYLCASSLDWGQAYEQYFGPGTRLTVT.

V and J are TRBV6-5 and TRBJ1-2, with D tentatively TRBD1 (6 bases). V was clipped by 7 bases and J by 8 bases, with 23 bases between them. In germline, CDR1 is MNHEY, CDR2 SVGAGI. The CDR3 contains 15 residues. CDR3 bases: TGTGCCAGCACCCCACATGACAGGATAAACGGGGGCTACACCTTC. Encoded protein: CASTPHDRINGGYTF.

J is TRBJ1-1 and V is TRBV5-1; D call uncertain. Per the germline V gene, CDR1 is SGHRS and CDR2 is YFSETQ. V lost 5 bases to trimming and J lost 1 base, with 12 bases between them. This CDR3 comprises 14 residues. CDR3 nucleotides: TGCGCCAGCAGGAAGGAGGCTGGGAACACTGAAGCTTTCTTT. This translates into CASRKEAGNTEAFF.

The chain employs TRBV6-5 and TRBJ2-3, with TRBD2 as a possible D gene (6 bases). The CDR3 length is 13 residues. V dropped 5 bases and J dropped 2 bases, with 8 bases sitting between them. Germline loops: CDR1 MNHEY, CDR2 SVGAGI. CDR3 sequence: CASSMRDTDTQYF. CDR3 bases: TGTGCCAGCAGTATGCGGGACACAGATACGCAGTATTTT.

This sequence joins TRBV7-3 and TRBJ1-1; D unresolved. The ends were cut back, 5 bases at V and 7 bases at J, with 11 bases in the middle. The CDR3 covers 12 residues. CDR1 SGHTA and CDR2 FQGTGA come from the germline V gene. The DNA for the CDR3 is TGTGCCAGCAGCCCCCCACGGGGTGAAGCTTTCTTT. It encodes CASSPPRGEAFF.

The rearrangement uses TRBV11-2 and TRBJ2-1, with 7 bases aligning to TRBD1. J lost 9 bases, V lost 4 bases, and 9 bases had no gene match. The CDR3 consists of 14 residues. Germline-derived CDR1 and CDR2 are SGHAT and FQNNGV. The CDR3 loop is CASSSLQGWGEQFF. Here the CDR3 DNA reads TGTGCCAGCAGCTCTCTACAGGGGTGGGGTGAGCAGTTCTTC.

This rearrangement joins TRBV5-1 to TRBJ1-1, with D perhaps TRBD1 (6 bases). The CDR3 is 14 amino acids. V was cut by 4 bases and J by 5 bases, with 15 bases left in between. Germline values: CDR1 SGHRS, CDR2 YFSETQ. CDR3 loop: CASSPLSRGTEAFF. CDR3 DNA sequence: TGCGCCAGCAGCCCCTTGTCCAGGGGAACTGAAGCTTTCTTT.

This clone has a single count. The V gene is TRBV27, the J gene TRBJ1-2; TRBD1 matches at 7 bases. J gave up 8 bases and V 4 bases, and 7 bases lay outside the gene matches. The length of the CDR3 is 13 residues. Germline V gives CDR1 MNHEY, CDR2 SMNVEV (reference sequence). CDR3 sequence: CASSSTGKVGYTF. CDR3 bases: TGTGCCAGCAGTTCGACAGGGAAGGTCGGCTACACCTTC.

The chain's CDR3 is CASSLPGLAGDYEQYF. The CDR3 DNA is TGTGCCAGCAGTCTACCGGGACTAGCGGGGGACTACGAGCAGTACTTC. This chain uses TRBV2 with TRBJ2-7; TRBD2 matches 14 bases. V gave up 5 bases and J gave up 3 bases; unmatched junction bases: 6. This CDR3 has 16 amino acids. Germline-derived CDR1 and CDR2 are SNHLY and FYNNEI.

The chain joins TRBV15 to TRBJ1-4; TRBD1 might be the D (5 bases). Trimming removed 0 bases at V and 0 bases at J, with 8 bases between. Germline V gene data show CDR1 as LNHNV and CDR2 as YYDKDF (reference sequence). CDR3 length equals 16 residues. The CDR3 region has the DNA TGTGCCACCAGCAGAGATACGGGGGCAACTAATGAAAAACTGTTTTTT. Its protein is CATSRDTGATNEKLFF.

This sequence joins TRBV29-1 and TRBJ1-1; 7 positions agree with TRBD1. Germline V gene lookup returns CDR1 SQVTM and CDR2 ANQGSEA. Losses at the gene ends were 6 bases for V and 4 bases for J; bases not matched to a gene: 11. This CDR3 region has 14 residues. For the CDR3, the DNA is TGCAGCGTGCGGGGACAGTCGGTGGCCACTGAAGCTTTCTTT. Protein sequence: CSVRGQSVATEAFF.

V and J are TRBV3-1 (or the pseudogene TRBV3-2) and TRBJ1-2; D uncertain. V lost 0 bases and J lost 6, with 17 bases in between. CDR1 and CDR2 (germline): LGHDT, YNNKEL (reference sequence). The CDR3 loop spans 16 amino acids. This chain's CDR3 is CASSQDLTLRENGYTF. As DNA, the CDR3 is TGTGCCAGCAGCCAAGATTTAACGCTCCGAGAAAATGGCTACACCTTC.

This rearrangement joins TRBV7-9 to TRBJ2-2; 7 nucleotides align to TRBD1. With 5 bases clipped from V and 2 bases from J, the junction kept 11 bases outside the gene matches. Per germline, CDR1 SEHNR and CDR2 FQNEAQ (reference sequence). The CDR3 consists of 17 residues. The DNA for the CDR3 is TGTGCCAGCAGCCCAACGCGACAGGGTGTAAACACCGGGGAGCTGTTTTTT. Residues: CASSPTRQGVNTGELFF.

The rearrangement joins TRBV5-1 to TRBJ2-3; no definite D call. Trimming cost V 3 bases and J 5 bases, with 7 bases left between them. This CDR3 region has 12 residues. Germline assignment: CDR1 SGHRS and CDR2 YFSETQ. Here the CDR3 DNA reads TGCGCCAGCAGCTATTCGGGAGATACGCAGTATTTT. Amino acids: CASSYSGDTQYF.

This chain connects TRBV3-1 (or the pseudogene TRBV3-2) to TRBJ1-1, with D maybe TRBD1 (6 bases). The CDR3 loop spans 13 amino acids. V was cut by 1 base and J by 10 bases, with 13 bases left in between. From germline, CDR1 is LGHDT and CDR2 YNNKEL (reference sequence). CDR3 coding DNA: TGTGCCAGCAGCCAAGTTACAGGGATAGTAGCTTTCTTT. This gives the protein CASSQVTGIVAFF.

This rearrangement joins TRBV6-5 to TRBJ2-2; D perhaps matches TRBD2 (7 bases). The germline V gene has CDR1 MNHEY and CDR2 SVGAGI. This CDR3 is built from 15 residues. The V end lost 6 bases, the J end lost 7 bases, and 18 bases lay between the germline ends. CDR3 nucleotides: TGTGCCAGCAGGCACCGCGGGGGCGTATACGGGGAGCTGTTTTTT. It specifies CASRHRGGVYGELFF.

The chain employs TRBV5-4 and TRBJ1-5; D may be TRBD1 (6 bases). V lost 0 bases to trimming and J lost 3 bases, with 13 bases between them. Germline V CDR1 and CDR2: SGHNT, YYREEE (reference sequence). The CDR3 covers 16 residues. CDR3 nucleotide sequence: TGTGCCAGCAGCTTGGCTCCGGACAGCGTCAATCAGCCCCAGCATTTT. It encodes CASSLAPDSVNQPQHF.

This chain connects TRBV4-2 to TRBJ2-3, with a weak D call TRBD1 (6 bases). Germline lookup yields CDR1 LGHNA and CDR2 YNFKEQ. CDR3 length equals 18 residues. Trimming took off 0 bases at V and 3 bases at J, with 19 bases between the two ends. CDR3 sequence reads: CASSQESLPGDGTDTQYF. The CDR3 nucleotides are TGTGCCAGCAGCCAAGAGTCCCTCCCAGGGGATGGGACAGATACGCAGTATTTT.

This rearrangement joins TRBV7-9 to TRBJ2-7, with D perhaps TRBD2 (6 bases). The germline CDR1 and CDR2 sequences are SEHNR and FQNEAQ (reference sequence). Trimming stripped 5 bases from V and 2 bases from J, with 19 bases between. The CDR3 totals 16 residues. The CDR3 is CASSRREPGLAYEQYF. The CDR3, as DNA: TGTGCCAGCAGCCGGAGGGAGCCCGGATTGGCCTACGAGCAGTACTTC. The entire variable domain, with the rest obtained from reference TRBV7-9 and TRBJ2-7, is as follows: DTGVSQNPRHKITKRGQNVTFRCDPISEHNRLYWYRQTLGQGPEFLTYFQNEAQLEKSRLLSDRFSAERPKGSFSTLEIQRTEQGDSAMYLCASSRREPGLAYEQYFGPGTRLTVT.

This chain uses TRBV28 with TRBJ1-2; 8 nucleotides match TRBD1. Germline assignment: CDR1 MDHEN and CDR2 SYDVKM. V lost 5 bases to trimming and J lost 3 bases; unmatched junction nucleotides: 11. The CDR3 contains 16 residues. As DNA, the CDR3 is TGTGCCAGCAGTCCGGGGCGGGACAGGTTTGACTATGGCTACACCTTC. Translation gives CASSPGRDRFDYGYTF.

V and J are TRBV5-4 and TRBJ2-7, with D possibly TRBD1 on 6 matching bases. This CDR3 has 15 amino acids. V shed 4 bases and J shed 1 base, with 15 bases lying between them. Germline CDR1 and CDR2: SGHNT and YYREEE (reference sequence). This chain's CDR3 is CASSVVGARSYEQYF. For the CDR3, the DNA is TGTGCCAGCAGCGTTGTGGGGGCCCGATCCTACGAGCAGTACTTC.

The chain is built from TRBV7-9 and TRBJ2-6; D gene ambiguous. V lost 5 bases to trimming and J lost 4 bases, with 12 bases between them. The CDR3 runs to 15 residues. Germline CDR1 reads SEHNR; CDR2 reads FQNEAQ (reference sequence). Here the CDR3 reads CASSPTNTGANVLTF. CDR3 sequence (DNA): TGTGCCAGCAGCCCAACAAATACCGGGGCCAACGTCCTGACTTTC.